This T cell receptor (beta chain) was profiled in a study of regulatory T cells in long-lasting Graves disease. Whole-study results and caveats: New patients shared 950 to 1,000 public clonotypes, fewer than the approximately 2,700 shared by persistent patients. TRBV28, TRBJ1-2 and TRBJ2-5 were favored in persistent disease.

Time point meaning: persistent/refractory GD, antithyroid drugs over 5 years with positive TRAb. The authors made the TCR library using RNA they extracted from PBMCs. Graves' disease diagnosis was established per American Thyroid Association guidelines. Both iRepertoire HTBI primers and Arm-PCR of CDR3 regions were used to build the TCR beta libraries. MiXCR was run by TCRdb on the multiplex PCR reads, yielding one entry per CDR3 protein. The sample yields 300,000 to 400,000 distinct CDR3 sequences, about 19% seen once. A note on this clonotype: Its antigen remains unknown.

This CDR3 is built from 14 residues. V was pared by 5 bases and J by 3 bases, with 14 bases between. Germline V CDR1 and CDR2: LGHDT, YNNKEL (reference sequence). The chain uses TRBV3-1 and TRBJ2-7, with D maybe TRBD1 (6 bases). The TCR was taken from a female donor with Graves disease. The input for sequencing was peripheral blood mononuclear cells (PBMCs), taken when the disease was refractory, from a patient treated with antithyroid drugs. The CDR3 DNA sequence: TGTGCCAGCAGCTTCGGGACAAGCATCTACGAGCAGTACTTC. It yields the protein CASSFGTSIYEQYF.